This T cell receptor (beta chain) is drawn from a study of tumor-infiltrating lymphocytes in primary liver carcinoma. Study as a whole: Samples yielded about 3.5 to 7.5 million productive TCRbeta reads, similar across tissue types.

This CDR3 comprises 16 residues. CDR1 is WSHSY and CDR2 is SAAADI in the germline V gene. Losses at the gene ends were 3 bases for V and 10 bases for J; bases not matched to a gene: 9. For blood RNA, unsorted whole blood served as the source, and germline DNA was extracted too. In this sample, this clonotype turned up many times. TCR beta cDNA was prepared out of around 460 ng total RNA by means of a constant-region primer. Construction of TCR beta libraries relied on three successive nested multiplex PCR rounds employing slightly modified ARM-PCR. Each of the first two PCR rounds ran approximately 11 cycles with TRBV1-TRBV30 forward and C-beta reverse primers. MiXCR was run by TCRdb on the multiplex PCR reads, yielding one entry per CDR3 protein. The sample contains some 200,000 distinct CDR3 sequences, 65% of which appear only once.

Sample: peripheral blood. The rearrangement links TRBV10-2 to TRBJ1-6, with 10 bases identical to TRBD1. The source is an older woman with primary liver carcinoma and hepatitis B virus infection. The CDR3, as DNA: TGCGCCAGCAGTGAAACGGGACAGGGGTACATCTCACCCCTCCACTTT. Translation: CASSETGQGYISPLHF.